The 3 T cell receptor beta chains in this list originate from one sample, sequenced in a study of T cell responses to AZD1222 COVID-19 vaccine. Clones were read by immunoSEQ multiplex PCR, and TCRdb kept only the in-frame ones, dropping some. The sample shows more than 150,000 clones, more than 80% of them seen only once. The sequences come from peripheral blood, collected on day 0 of AZD1222 vaccination. Receptors were obtained from an adult in good health.

This clone came up a few times. The J gene is TRBJ2-7, the V gene TRBV5-1, with 8 bases lining up with TRBD1. Germline CDR1 is SGHRS and CDR2 is YFSETQ. J gave up 6 bases and V 4 bases, and 12 bases lay outside the gene matches. The CDR3 contains 15 residues. The CDR3 loop is CASSLVGTGVGEQYF. The CDR3 DNA follows: TGCGCCAGCAGCCTCGTAGGGACAGGTGTAGGCGAGCAGTACTTC.

The chain is built from TRBV18 and TRBJ1-2; D call uncertain. There are 14 residues in the CDR3. The V and J ends lost 3 bases and 7 bases respectively, with 15 bases between them. The germline CDR1 and CDR2 sequences are KGHSH and LQKENI. In nucleotides, the CDR3 is TGTGCCAGCTCACCCCTTTTCTTGGCGGGTGGCTACACCTTC. This encodes CASSPLFLAGGYTF.

This clone has a handful of counts. The CDR3 loop is CASSEVVDPAYSYTF. The CDR3 DNA sequence: TGTGCCAGCAGTGAGGTAGTGGATCCAGCCTACAGCTACACCTTC. This rearrangement joins TRBV2 to TRBJ1-2, with D unresolved. Germline CDR1 SNHLY, CDR2 FYNNEI. V dropped 3 bases and J dropped 9 bases, with 20 bases sitting between them. This CDR3 region has 15 residues.